The rows below give T cell receptor beta chains drawn from one sample of a study of blood T cell repertoires in COVID-19. The data were produced by immunoSEQ multiplex PCR, yet TCRdb's version contains in-frame clones alone and is incomplete. The sample comprises some 240,000 clones, over 75% of which are singletons, and around 3.1% rests with the top ten. Sequences were obtained from PBMCs or T cells enriched from blood (not recorded which). Source of these receptors: a woman in her thirties or forties who had been exposed to COVID-19. Each CDR3 is given with its conserved first and last residue. Each record gives: J gene, clone size, D gene, V gene, CDR3 protein, CDR3 DNA. A D gene is named only where the DNA matches it firmly. Clone size is stated in some rows and not others, as once, few, many or a class when expanded.

>TRBJ1-2|NA|NA|TRBV6-1
CASSEEGRGYYGYTF
TGTGCCAGCAGTGAAGAGGGCAGGGGATACTATGGCTACACCTTC
>TRBJ1-1|NA|NA|TRBV24-1
CATSDLLTAHGAFF
TGTGCCACCAGTGATTTGCTGACAGCGCATGGGGCTTTCTTT
>TRBJ1-6|NA|TRBD1|TRBV18
CASSPTGQGNSPLHF
TGTGCCAGCTCACCAACGGGACAGGGGAATTCACCCCTCCACTTT
>TRBJ1-2|NA|TRBD1|TRBV11-3
CASSPLTGQGSYGYTF
TGTGCCAGCAGCCCCCTCACGGGACAGGGGAGCTATGGCTACACCTTC
>TRBJ2-6|NA|TRBD1|TRBV19
CASKEGTGGTGANVLTF
TGTGCCAGTAAGGAAGGGACAGGGGGAACTGGGGCCAACGTCCTGACTTTC
>TRBJ1-6|NA|NA|TRBV2
CASSENQYSPLHF
TGTGCCAGCAGTGAAAACCAGTATTCACCCCTCCACTTT
>TRBJ1-6|NA|TRBD1|TRBV9
CASSSQGANSPLHF
TGTGCCAGCAGCTCCCAGGGGGCCAATTCACCCCTCCACTTT
>TRBJ2-3|NA|TRBD2|TRBV7-2
CASSLVSSGGHSTDTQYF
TGTGCCAGCAGCTTAGTGAGTAGCGGGGGCCATAGCACAGATACGCAGTATTTT
>TRBJ1-3|NA|NA|TRBV19
CASSIGVSGNTIYF
TGTGCCAGTAGTATCGGAGTCTCTGGAAACACCATATATTTT
>TRBJ2-3|once|TRBD1|TRBV3-1/TRBV3-2
CASSLRQGVYTDTQYF
TGTGCCAGCAGCCTAAGACAGGGGGTGTACACAGATACGCAGTATTTT
>TRBJ2-3|NA|NA|TRBV24-1
CATTSSTDTQYF
TGTGCCACCACGTCTAGCACAGATACGCAGTATTTT
>TRBJ1-5|NA|TRBD1|TRBV3-1/TRBV3-2
CASSTRTGEAFSFNQPQHF
TGTGCCAGCAGCACCCGGACAGGGGAGGCTTTTTCGTTTAATCAGCCCCAGCATTTT
>TRBJ1-4|NA|NA|TRBV5-1
CASRAIPDEKLFF
TGCGCCAGCAGAGCTATTCCCGATGAAAAACTGTTTTTT
>TRBJ2-5|NA|NA|TRBV24-1
CATSTRGGETQYF
TGTGCCACCAGTACCCGAGGAGGGGAGACCCAGTACTTC
>TRBJ2-1|NA|NA|TRBV25-1
CASSQTGTGAYNEQFF
TGTGCCAGCAGCCAAACCGGGACTGGGGCTTACAATGAGCAGTTCTTC
>TRBJ1-2|NA|NA|TRBV29-1
CSVGERGYGYTF
TGCAGCGTTGGGGAAAGGGGCTATGGCTACACCTTC
>TRBJ2-1|few|TRBD2|TRBV4-2
CATSKTSGSGEQFF
TGTGCCACTTCCAAGACTAGCGGGAGCGGTGAGCAGTTCTTC
>TRBJ1-5|NA|NA|TRBV19
CASSIATTTGGNQPQHF
TGTGCCAGTAGTATAGCCACTACAACGGGAGGGAATCAGCCCCAGCATTTT
>TRBJ1-2|NA|NA|TRBV6-2/TRBV6-3
CASSYGGKDGYTF
TGTGCCAGCAGTTACGGGGGCAAGGATGGCTACACCTTC
>TRBJ2-5|NA|NA|TRBV19
CASSMTSKETQYF
TGTGCCAGCTCTATGACTTCGAAAGAGACCCAGTACTTC
>TRBJ2-3|NA|NA|TRBV12-3/TRBV12-4
CASSLDRADTQYF
TGTGCCAGCAGTTTGGACAGAGCAGATACGCAGTATTTT
>TRBJ2-1|NA|NA|TRBV6-4
CASSQSQEGNNEQFF
TGTGCCAGCTCCCAAAGTCAGGAGGGGAACAATGAGCAGTTCTTC
>TRBJ1-4|once|NA|TRBV2
CASTEGATNEKLFF
TGTGCCAGCACCGAAGGGGCAACTAATGAAAAACTGTTTTTT
>TRBJ1-1|NA|NA|TRBV27
CASSLSEQGIGTEAFF
TGTGCCAGCAGTTTATCGGAACAGGGAATTGGGACTGAAGCTTTCTTT
>TRBJ1-2|NA|NA|TRBV24-1
CATSDVTTGLGYTF
TGTGCCACCAGTGATGTTACCACAGGGCTCGGCTACACCTTC
>TRBJ1-1|few|TRBD1|TRBV4-3
CASSQAPDRLGNTEAFF
TGCGCCAGCAGCCAAGCCCCGGACAGGCTAGGGAACACTGAAGCTTTCTTT
>TRBJ1-2|NA|NA|TRBV12-3/TRBV12-4
CASNQGDYGYTF
TGTGCCAGCAACCAGGGTGACTATGGCTACACCTTC
>TRBJ1-2|NA|TRBD1|TRBV5-5
CASTFPGQGASTF
TGTGCCAGCACCTTCCCGGGACAGGGGGCTAGCACCTTC
>TRBJ1-4|NA|NA|TRBV21-1
CASSTTPAREKLFF
TGTGCCAGCAGCACCACCCCGGCCAGGGAAAAACTGTTTTTT